This T cell receptor beta chain comes out of a study of tumor-infiltrating lymphocytes in primary liver carcinoma. Overall study context: Sequencing of the samples generated roughly 3.5 to 7.5 million productive TCRbeta reads, with similar yields across tissue types.

As for this clonotype: A much larger clone sits a single nucleotide away, making a read error possible.

Using a constant-region primer together with ProtoScript II reverse transcriptase, TCR beta cDNA was made from 450 to 600 ng of total RNA. Generation of the TCR beta libraries relied on three nested multiplex PCR rounds using slightly modified ARM-PCR. From the multiplex PCR reads, TCRdb called clonotypes with MiXCR, one entry per CDR3 protein. The table shows over 250,000 distinct CDR3 sequences, with approximately 54% occurring only once. RNA was extracted from whole blood without cell sorting, alongside germline DNA. The material sequenced was peripheral blood. The origin of this receptor is a woman aged 25 to 45 with primary liver carcinoma and hepatitis B virus infection.

The chain's CDR3 is CSVAANVLDMQYF. Here the CDR3 DNA reads TGCAGCGTTGCAGCTAATGTACTGGATATGCAGTATTTT. V and J are TRBV29-1 and TRBJ2-3; no clear D gene. The CDR3 has 13 amino acids. Germline-derived CDR1 and CDR2 are SQVTM and ANQGSEA.